This T cell receptor (beta chain) was sequenced in a study of response to subunit inactivated influenza vaccine. Via MiXCR, TCRdb re-called the RT-PCR reads, giving one row per CDR3 protein. The data show 700,000 to 900,000 distinct CDR3 sequences, around 21% seen once. V dropped 3 bases and J dropped 5; count of bases not matched to a gene: 8. The CDR3 covers 16 residues. Sequencing used PBMCs from blood, obtained around 5 days after vaccination. The source of this sequence is a man aged 50-59 years who received an inactivated influenza vaccine. The chain combines TRBV12-3 or TRBV12-4 with TRBJ1-1; TRBD1 agrees at 11 bases. CDR3 in amino acids: CASSLGQGVRETEAFF. CDR3 DNA sequence: TGTGCCAGCAGTTTGGGACAGGGGGTGAGAGAAACTGAAGCTTTCTTT.